The following is a T cell receptor beta chain sequence with its context. Clones were sequenced by immunoSEQ multiplex PCR, and TCRdb holds only the in-frame ones, with some missing. The top ten clones hold over 2.5% of a sample with a few hundred thousand clones, around 90% of them seen once. This entry belongs to a study of blood T cell repertoires in COVID-19. Study-level information: Acute and convalescent COVID-19 specimens originated in the United States, Italy and Spain.

Trimming took 4 bases from V and 4 from J; bases not matched to a gene: 9. Germline V gives CDR1 SGHRS, CDR2 YFSETQ. The CDR3 spans 15 residues. V usage is TRBV5-1 and J usage is TRBJ1-1; 8 bases are shared with TRBD1. The sequencing input was peripheral blood. This sequence was found in a human donor in a cohort sampled during active COVID-19. Written as DNA, the CDR3 is TGCGCCAGCAGCCAACGACAGGGGTGGGGCACTGAAGCTTTCTTT. Amino acid sequence: CASSQRQGWGTEAFF.